Listed here are 24 T cell receptor beta chains from one sample, sequenced in a study of blood T cell repertoires in COVID-19. Assay used: immunoSEQ multiplex PCR; TCRdb lists only in-frame clones, some missing. This repertoire shows some 250,000 clones, 70% to 85% found once; its top ten account for 3% to 3.5%. The source material was peripheral blood. The source of these receptors is a woman older than 75 with acute or convalescent COVID-19.

The chain employs TRBV15 and TRBJ2-7; possible D gene TRBD2, 7 bases. CDR3 size: 17 residues. CDR1 and CDR2 from the germline V gene are LNHNV and YYDKDF (reference sequence). With 4 bases removed from V and 0 bases from J, the gap between germline ends came to 19 bases. CDR3 loop: CATSIVKGGTSSYEQYF. The CDR3 DNA follows: TGTGCCACCAGCATAGTAAAGGGGGGGACATCCTCCTACGAGCAGTACTTC.

This sequence joins TRBV15 and TRBJ1-1; 7 bases match TRBD1. Trimming at V came to 5 bases and at J to 1 base, leaving 10 bases not matched to a gene. Looked up from germline, CDR1 is LNHNV and CDR2 is YYDKDF (reference sequence). This CDR3 contains 16 residues. CDR3 nucleotide sequence: TGTGCCACCAGCCCGATTAAGGGGACAGCGAACACTGAAGCTTTCTTT. Amino acid sequence: CATSPIKGTANTEAFF.

This clone was recorded a few times. This chain links TRBV6-5 with TRBJ1-1; 9 nucleotides agree with TRBD1. Trimming cost V 2 bases and J 4 bases; bases outside gene matches: 5. CDR3 length: 15 amino acids. CDR1 is MNHEY and CDR2 is SVGAGI in the germline V gene. The CDR3 region is CASSYTGQGFTEAFF. CDR3 sequence (DNA): TGTGCCAGCAGTTACACTGGACAGGGGTTCACTGAAGCTTTCTTT.

This clone was seen more than once but under ten times. The sample holds other DNA sequences that translate to the same CDR3. The chain combines TRBV5-4 with TRBJ2-5, with D perhaps matching TRBD1 (6 bases). CDR3 size: 14 residues. Germline V CDR1 and CDR2: SGHNT, YYREEE (reference sequence). The ends were cut back, 2 bases at V and 5 bases at J, with 13 bases in the middle. The CDR3 loop reads CASSLGQGKETQYF. DNA of the CDR3: TGTGCCAGCAGCTTAGGGCAGGGGAAGGAGACCCAGTACTTC.

This clone came up a few times. This chain connects TRBV29-1 to TRBJ2-2, with D perhaps matching TRBD1 (6 bases). The CDR3 is made up of 16 amino acids. With 6 bases removed from V and 5 bases from J, the gap between germline ends came to 22 bases. Germline CDR1 SQVTM, CDR2 ANQGSEA. The CDR3 nucleotides read TGCAGCGTAGAGAAGAGGACAGTTAGAGGGACCGGGGAGCTGTTTTTT. It encodes CSVEKRTVRGTGELFF.

This chain connects TRBV2 to TRBJ2-1; TRBD2 matches 7 bases. The CDR3 covers 14 residues. J gave up 0 bases and V 9 bases, and 5 bases lay outside the gene matches. Germline V gene sequence: CDR1 SNHLY, CDR2 FYNNEI. The CDR3 DNA reads as TGTGCCAGTGAGCGGGAAAGCTCCTACAATGAGCAGTTCTTC. Encoded protein: CASERESSYNEQFF. The whole variable domain, remainder taken from reference TRBV2 and TRBJ2-1, is EPEVTQTPSHQVTQMGQEVILRCVPISNHLYFYWYRQILGQKVEFLVSFYNNEISEKSEIFDDQFSVERPDGSNFTLKIRSTKLEDSAMYFCASERESSYNEQFFGPGTRLTVL.

The table lists this clone with a few counts. The V call is TRBV25-1, the J call TRBJ2-1, with D possibly being TRBD2 (6 bases). From germline, CDR1 is MGHDK and CDR2 SYGVNS. The CDR3 spans 15 residues. V gave up 2 bases and J gave up 4 bases, with 12 bases separating them. This CDR3 reads CASSESQGLYNEQFF. The CDR3 bases are TGTGCCAGCAGTGAAAGTCAGGGACTTTACAATGAGCAGTTCTTC.

V is TRBV2 and J is TRBJ1-6, with TRBD1 identical over 8 bases. This CDR3 comprises 14 residues. Trimming took 6 bases from V and 8 from J; bases not matched to a gene: 6. Germline loops: CDR1 SNHLY, CDR2 FYNNEI. The CDR3 sequence is CASSDDRGYSPLHF. CDR3 bases: TGTGCCAGCAGCGACGACAGGGGCTATTCACCCCTCCACTTT.

This chain joins TRBV6-5 and TRBJ1-2; D is unclear. The V end lost 9 bases, the J end lost 2 bases, and 16 bases lay between the germline ends. Germline CDR1 reads MNHEY; CDR2 reads SVGAGI. The CDR3 runs 14 residues. The CDR3 bases are TGTGCCAGTCTCCCCGTTGGAGGGAACTATGGCTACACCTTC. Amino acids: CASLPVGGNYGYTF.

This chain connects TRBV6-2 or TRBV6-3 to TRBJ2-3; D unresolved. V lost 4 bases, J lost 4 bases, and 6 bases lay in between. CDR1 is MNHEY, CDR2 SVGEGT, per germline. The CDR3 extends over 12 amino acids. In DNA, the CDR3 is TGTGCCAGCAGTTTCACAGCAGATACGCAGTATTTT. Protein sequence: CASSFTADTQYF.

This chain connects TRBV19 to TRBJ1-2; 8 bases align to TRBD1. This CDR3 has 15 residues. CDR1 and CDR2 from the germline V gene are LNHDA and SQIVND (reference sequence). With 4 bases clipped from V and 7 bases from J, the junction kept 11 bases outside the gene matches. The CDR3 protein is CASSTPGQGTPGYTF. The CDR3 DNA sequence: TGTGCCAGTAGTACCCCAGGACAGGGTACTCCTGGCTACACCTTC.

This chain uses TRBV10-3 with TRBJ2-5; 14 positions match TRBD2. Germline V lookup: CDR1 ENHRY, CDR2 SYGVKD. V lost 4 bases to trimming and J lost 1 base; unmatched junction nucleotides: 5. The CDR3 is 17 residues long. The CDR3 DNA is TGTGCCATCAGTGCCCGGACTAGCGGGGGGATCCAAGAGACCCAGTACTTC. Its translation is CAISARTSGGIQETQYF.

The genes are TRBV2 and TRBJ1-2; possibly TRBD1 for D (6 bases). With 6 bases removed from V and 6 bases from J, the gap between germline ends came to 20 bases. The CDR3 extends over 15 amino acids. Germline CDR1 reads SNHLY; CDR2 reads FYNNEI. This CDR3 reads CASRDRGGLLDGYTF. CDR3 DNA: TGTGCCAGCAGGGACCGGGGGGGGCTGCTGGATGGCTACACCTTC.

The sample holds a few counts of this clone. The CDR3 protein is CASSLGTGTGAGELFF. CDR3 DNA: TGTGCCAGCAGCTTGGGGACAGGGACCGGCGCCGGGGAGCTGTTTTTT. The V call is TRBV5-6, the J call TRBJ2-2; 8 nucleotides match TRBD1. This CDR3 region has 16 residues. Germline trimming cut 0 bases from V and 6 bases from J; bases unmatched to any gene: 7. The germline CDR1 and CDR2 sequences are SGHDT and YYEEEE.

The sample holds one count of this clone. CDR3 coding DNA: TGCGCCAGCAGAATCGGCAGGGGTTTGGGCTACACCTTC. It is translated as CASRIGRGLGYTF. J is TRBJ1-2 and V is TRBV5-1, with D possibly matching TRBD1 (6 bases). CDR1 is SGHRS and CDR2 is YFSETQ in the germline V gene. Between the trimmed V and J ends, which lost 5 bases and 8 bases, there was a span of 16 bases. The CDR3 has 13 residues.

A few counts support this clone. J is TRBJ2-5 and V is TRBV7-2, with D possibly matching TRBD1 (5 bases). Trimming removed 5 bases from V and 2 bases from J, with 15 bases in between. The CDR3 contains 15 residues. The V gene's germline CDR1 is SGHTA and CDR2 FQGNSA. CDR3 residues: CASSPIRQGQETQYF. CDR3 DNA: TGTGCCAGCAGCCCCATCCGGCAGGGACAAGAGACCCAGTACTTC.

This sequence joins TRBV7-6 and TRBJ1-2, with TRBD1 matching 8 bases. Germline CDR1 is SGHVS and CDR2 is FNYEAQ. The CDR3 length is 13 residues. V shed 5 bases and J 8 bases; nucleotides not matched to a gene: 7. The CDR3 nucleotides are TGTGCCAGCAGCATCGACAGGGGAAGAGGCTACACCTTC. Translated, it gives CASSIDRGRGYTF.

This clone was picked up a small number of times. Additional DNA sequences in this sample encode the identical CDR3. The J gene is TRBJ2-1, the V gene TRBV18; D is undetermined. Germline lookup yields CDR1 KGHSH and CDR2 LQKENI. V lost 3 bases, J lost 7 bases, and 4 bases lay in between. The CDR3 loop spans 11 amino acids. This CDR3 reads CASSPSNEQFF. CDR3 DNA sequence: TGTGCCAGCTCACCCTCTAATGAGCAGTTCTTC.

The chain has TRBV5-4 and TRBJ2-1; TRBD2 aligns across 11 bases. Trimming cost V 10 bases and J 4 bases; bases outside gene matches: 7. The CDR3 spans 14 residues. Germline-derived CDR1 and CDR2 are SGHNT and YYREEE (reference sequence). The CDR3 nucleotides are TGTGCCGGGGGGAGGACTAGCGGGTACAATGAGCAGTTCTTC. Its protein product is CAGGRTSGYNEQFF. The entire variable domain, with the rest obtained from reference TRBV5-4 and TRBJ2-1, is as follows: ETGVTQSPTHLIKTRGQQVTLRCSSQSGHNTVSWYQQALGQGPQFIFQYYREEENGRGNFPPRFSGLQFPNYSSELNVNALELDDSALYLCAGGRTSGYNEQFFGPGTRLTVL.

This clone was seen a single time. The chain uses TRBV14 and TRBJ1-4, with 7 bases that match TRBD1. This CDR3 has 15 residues. Trimming cost V 4 bases and J 7 bases; bases outside gene matches: 9. CDR1 is SGHDN, CDR2 FVKESK, per germline. CDR3 in amino acids: CASSPNRGISEKLFF. DNA of the CDR3: TGTGCCAGCAGCCCCAACAGGGGCATTAGTGAAAAACTGTTTTTT.

V is TRBV3-1 (or the pseudogene TRBV3-2) and J is TRBJ2-7; D is possibly TRBD1 (5 bases). Germline assignment: CDR1 LGHDT and CDR2 YNNKEL (reference sequence). Trimming stripped 1 base from V and 4 bases from J, with 8 bases between. This CDR3 contains 13 residues. DNA for the CDR3: TGTGCCAGCAGCCAAGCTCCAGGGTACGAGCAGTACTTC. Protein product: CASSQAPGYEQYF.

This chain uses TRBV29-1 with TRBJ1-1, with no clear D. V dropped 7 bases and J dropped 10 bases, with 13 bases sitting between them. Germline values: CDR1 SQVTM, CDR2 ANQGSEA. CDR3 length: 10 residues. CDR3: CSATARRAFF. The CDR3 DNA follows: TGCAGCGCCACGGCCCGGAGAGCTTTCTTT.

This chain connects TRBV5-4 to TRBJ1-4; the match to TRBD1 covers 11 bases. Trimming removed 4 bases from V and 11 bases from J; junction bases left unmatched: 13. Germline loops: CDR1 SGHNT, CDR2 YYREEE (reference sequence). The CDR3 contains 16 residues. In nucleotides, the CDR3 is TGTGCCAGCAGCCCCGACCCCGAGGGACAGGGGGGGAAACTGTTTTTT. It specifies CASSPDPEGQGGKLFF. Using reference TRBV5-4 and TRBJ1-4 for the parts outside the CDR3, the full variable domain is ETGVTQSPTHLIKTRGQQVTLRCSSQSGHNTVSWYQQALGQGPQFIFQYYREEENGRGNFPPRFSGLQFPNYSSELNVNALELDDSALYLCASSPDPEGQGGKLFFGSGTQLSVL.

This clone has more than one count but fewer than ten. This chain joins TRBV6-5 and TRBJ1-1; a possible D gene is TRBD1 (5 bases). Trimming took off 0 bases at V and 1 base at J, with 12 bases between the two ends. The CDR3 is made up of 16 amino acids. Germline V gene sequence: CDR1 MNHEY, CDR2 SVGAGI. CDR3 amino acids: CASSYSRGGRNTEAFF. In DNA form, the CDR3 reads TGTGCCAGCAGTTACTCTAGGGGAGGCCGGAACACTGAAGCTTTCTTT.